This T cell receptor beta chain stems from a study of control samples from healthy donors and cancer patients. The V and J ends lost 7 bases and 6 bases, in that order; junction bases with no gene match: 8. Germline-derived CDR1 and CDR2 are LNHDA and SQIVND (reference sequence). The CDR3 runs to 15 residues. The assay was immunoSEQ multiplex PCR, and TCRdb's table has in-frame clones only and misses some. The sample holds roughly 95,000 clones, about nine tenths seen once. The chain links TRBV19 to TRBJ2-3; 12 positions match TRBD1. This receptor was taken from a human donor in good health. The donor label of this sample is uncertain. The sample taken for sequencing was blood. The DNA of the CDR3 is TGTGCCAGTACACCGGGACAGGGGGCAGGGGATACGCAGTATTTT. Residues: CASTPGQGAGDTQYF.